What follows describes a single TCR beta chain. Generated by immunoSEQ multiplex PCR, the TCRdb table keeps only in-frame clones and is missing some. The table includes approximately 78,000 clones, approximately 91% detected once. These data come from a study of T cells after somatic rescue of genetic block. Germline V gene sequence: CDR1 MNHEY, CDR2 SMNVEV (reference sequence). V shed 6 bases and J 4 bases; nucleotides not matched to a gene: 4. This CDR3 has 15 residues. This sequence originates from a man aged 25 to 45. What was sequenced was peripheral blood mononuclear cells (PBMCs). The chain couples TRBV27 to TRBJ2-3; TRBD2 matches at 13 bases. The chain's CDR3 is CASRPLAGGADTQYF. CDR3 bases: TGTGCCAGCAGACCACTAGCGGGAGGGGCAGATACGCAGTATTTT.